This T cell receptor (beta chain) was captured by sequencing in a study of immune characterization of retroperitoneal liposarcoma. The CDR3 consists of 18 residues. The germline V gene encodes CDR1 MNHNY and CDR2 SVGAGI (reference sequence). V gave up 1 base and J gave up 1 base, with 17 bases separating them. TCRdb reanalysed the PCR reads using MiXCR and keeps one entry per CDR3 protein. The table includes around 12,000 distinct CDR3 sequences, over 45% detected once. The clonotype originates from a female donor with retroperitoneal liposarcoma. The sample taken for sequencing was tumor tissue. The V gene is TRBV6-6, the J gene TRBJ2-1, with D unresolved. CDR3 bases: TGTGCCAGCAGTTACTACGCTGACCTCCCCGGGTCCTACAATGAGCAGTTCTTC. This codes for CASSYYADLPGSYNEQFF.